Given below is one TCR beta chain in context. The sample comes from a study of blood T cell repertoires in COVID-19. Germline CDR1 reads SEHNR; CDR2 reads FQNEAQ (reference sequence). The CDR3 loop spans 15 amino acids. After removal of 2 bases from V and 7 bases from J, the junction contained 4 bases not matched to a gene. As processed by the authors: Amplification from reference gene primers served as the basis for estimated nucleated cell counts. Assay: immunoSEQ multiplex PCR; the TCRdb copy retains only in-frame clones and omits some. V, J and clone size derive from that table, while D and trimming were established from the DNA sequence. The table includes some 100,000 clones, 85% to 90% detected once.

Material: peripheral blood. The chain is built from TRBV7-9 and TRBJ2-1; 11 bases align to TRBD2. This TCR was sampled from an elderly woman with active COVID-19. Here the CDR3 DNA reads TGTGCCAGCAGCTTACTAGCGGGGGGCGCGAATGAGCAGTTCTTC. Its protein is CASSLLAGGANEQFF.